A single TCR beta chain is shown here with its context. Its antigen is still unknown. No base quality information exists; no much larger clone differs at one position. Using the deep immunoSEQ assay, multiplex PCR amplified TCR CDR3 regions from genomic DNA. Extracted genomic DNA from each cell subset was spread evenly across all wells of several immunoSEQ 96-well plates, with each plate serving as a replicate. For sorted subsets, 200 ng of genomic DNA, equivalent to some 33,000 T cell genomes, went into each replicate PCR. The purified libraries were quantified using a Qubit 3.0 fluorometer, sized with a Bioanalyzer 2100, and then quantified again using the KAPA Library Quantification kit. Each immunoSEQ 96-well plate was sequenced on its own single-read 150-cycle Illumina NextSeq 550 flow cell. The study's processing was this. The immunoSEQ output contained only junctional sequences without quality scores, so filtering could not match that applied to full-length reads. Sequences were annotated with PyIR, a Python wrapper for IgBLAST v1.9, using IMGT germline references to assign V/J genes and CDR3. Reads were removed for weak V/J assignments (E-value above 1e-6), missing CDR3, stop codons, out-of-frame junctions, or ambiguous translated residues. V3J clonotypes were defined as sequences sharing the same inferred V gene, J gene, and CDR3 amino acid sequence. Percentage overlap between repertoires was calculated by dividing the number of shared unique clonotypes by the size of the smaller repertoire. Richness of each repertoire was evaluated using RTK rarefaction, the Chao1 estimator, and Recon v2.1 estimates of unobserved clonotypes. Generation probabilities were computed with OLGA for all TCRbeta clonotypes obtained by the gDNA method from a few donors. TCRdb limited this immuneACCESS table to in-frame rearrangements with V and J called. A share of clones is missing; checked studies link under half to unresolved V genes, and the rest is unexplained. Clone size and V and J calls were adopted from that table, with D and trimming inferred from the DNA. Recorded for this sample are fewer than 1.8 million clones; approximately 98.5% of them occurred a single time. The ten largest clones take up about 0.35% of the sample.

This sample is drawn from a study of shared clonotypes between healthy human individuals (dated by TCRdb to 2020 to 2022). Some background on the complete study: A couple of women and a few men aged 18 to 49 years were included in the cohort. Blood TCR repertoires of about 5 healthy adults were deeply sequenced to estimate repertoire size and the extent of clonotype sharing between individuals. Between about 0.8 and 9 billion PBMCs per donor were obtained by leukapheresis. Libraries were prepared and TCR repertoires were sequenced by different laboratories using diverse techniques, in order to increase sequencing depth and limit assay-specific biases. For each donor, CD4 naive and CD4 memory were each run on three plates, CD8 naive on two plates, and CD8 memory on one plate. General findings and caveats noted by the study authors: When four donors were compared, the shared fraction of clonotypes was about 5% for naive CD4, 3.5% for naive CD8, 2.3% for memory CD4, and about 0.36% for memory CD8. Compared with non-shared clonotypes, clonotypes shared by all four sorted-subset donors had higher generation probabilities. Naive subsets generally had larger estimated clonotype richness than memory subsets did. The genetic and exposure-history diversity represented was limited by the small number of donors. Only blood was sampled, and tissue TCR repertoires likely differ from those in blood. Pairwise subsampling led to the expectation that sequencing depth would affect the degree of clonotype sharing among donors. Even with the large sequencing depth, rarefaction of the sorted-subset datasets indicated that sequencing was incomplete.

The donors were healthy, HIV-negative adults who had no recently reported acute infections or vaccinations. Every donor was a Caucasian adult residing in Nashville, Tennessee, USA. CD4+ T cells were enriched through magnetic negative selection, after which naive cells were positively selected on CD45RA and the remaining negative fraction served as the memory subset. Blood was obtained by leukapheresis, after which PBMCs were separated by Ficoll-Histopaque density gradient centrifugation and cryopreserved in liquid nitrogen vapor phase. Analytical flow cytometry was used to check the purity and quantity of each magnetically sorted T cell population. Genomic DNA was isolated from each sorted fraction and quantified by UV absorbance on a Nanodrop 2000c. The germline V gene supplies CDR1 LGHNA and CDR2 YSLEER. Cut back by 1 base and 4 bases, the V and J ends lie 3 bases apart. The CDR3 goes from the cysteine to the phenylalanine over 12 residues. Only the CDR3 part of the read is kept: 36 bases, read in frame from the first base.

In this chain, TRBV4-3 is recombined with TRBJ2-3, with no reliable assignment of the D segment. The sequenced material came from naive CD4+ T cells sorted from blood. The sample's cell subset or site, from its label and the paper: CD45RA+ positively selected. The sequence was obtained from a man aged 25-45 years in good health. The CDR3 protein sequence reads: CASSQVSDTQYF. Here is the DNA: TGCGCCAGCAGCCAAGTTTCAGATACGCAGTATTTT.